This TCR beta chain was sequenced during a study of monozygotic twins with inflammatory bowel disease. This CDR3 spans 16 amino acids. The germline gives CDR1 KGHSH, CDR2 LQKENI. Concerning this clonotype: The target antigen is unknown.

Each sample's cDNA came from eight separate reactions. After re-calling the 5' RACE reads, TCRdb lists one entry per CDR3 protein, DNA absent. The sample's table shows more than 100,000 distinct CDR3 sequences. General observations from the study: The data gave no support to a single strong IBD-associated signal or clonotype.

The receptor comes from a human donor with ulcerative colitis or Crohn's disease, or a healthy co-twin of an affected twin (not recorded which). Sequencing input: blood. V usage is TRBV18 and J usage is TRBJ2-3; TCRdb's D call, TRBD2, is unchecked because there is no DNA. The CDR3 protein is CASSPRVGLTIDTQYF.